This T cell receptor (beta chain) was documented in a study of memory B cells and T cells in multiple sclerosis (dated by TCRdb to 2016 to 2018). Describing the broader study: The study compared the TCR beta repertoires of autoproliferating peripheral T cells with those of brain lesion-infiltrating T cells in multiple sclerosis patients. TCR sequencing involved a couple of multiple sclerosis patients from whom brain lesions at autopsy or brain-infiltrating cells from biopsy were available. The paper's findings and limits, for the study overall: Because clone-set sizes differed between compartments, counts of shared clonotypes were influenced and normalization was required.

As concerns this clone: Its specific antigen is unknown. No much larger clonotype is one base removed from it; base qualities were not supplied.

Its CDR3 holds 16 amino acids, cysteine through phenylalanine. The DNA shown is the 48-base CDR3, in frame from base 1. CDR1 and CDR2 are drawn from the germline V gene (reference sequence): LNHDA, SQIVND. V gives up 1 base and J gives up 0 bases, and the segment between their germline ends measures 10 bases. Using the immunoSEQ Platform, TCRbeta CDR3 regions were amplified from extracted genomic DNA. Multiplex PCR, high-throughput sequencing and a vendor bioinformatics pipeline were brought together in the immunoSEQ assay. On the authors' methods: Non-productive sequences and CDR3s shorter than 4 amino acids were removed, and clonotype frequencies were recalculated per sample. In immunoSEQ Analyzer 2.0, a clonotype counted as shared when the CDR3 amino acid, V gene and J gene sequences were identical. Repertoire overlap was normalized by dividing shared clonotype counts by the product of both clone-set sizes, with the result scaled by 1000 into arbitrary units. Held by TCRdb, this immuneACCESS table contains in-frame sequences only and omits some clones. Under half of the omission traces to an unresolved V gene where checked; the cause of the rest is unknown. V, J and clone size are those of that table, while D and trimming were read from the DNA. In this sample the table shows about 14,000 clones, 69% of which occur a single time. The ten biggest clones cover about 2.5% of the sample.

Before use, PBMCs were isolated by Ficoll density gradient centrifugation and cryopreserved. The rearranged segments are TRBV19 and TRBJ1-5; TRBD1 could be the D gene, as 5 bases match. The sequence derives from a human donor with multiple sclerosis. The sample consisted of memory (CD45RO+) CD4+ T cells from blood. The cell subset or site label, as the study defines it: CD45RO+ memory T cells sorted from peripheral blood. The base sequence is TGTGCCAGTAGTATAGGACAGACCTATAGCAATCAGCCCCAGCATTTT. It codes for CASSIGQTYSNQPQHF.